The 13 T cell receptor beta chains given below trace back to one sample, sequenced in a study of blood T cells in healthy people across ages. The authors ran a second PCR of 7 to 11 cycles using a sample-barcoded 5' primer and a J-beta primer mix. TCRdb analysed the 5' RACE reads with MiXCR anew, one entry per CDR3 protein. The sample lists over 950,000 distinct CDR3 sequences; around two fifths were seen once. Sequenced: blood. The source is a man aged 18 to 30 in good health.

This clonotype was picked up a small number of times. The rearrangement uses TRBV6-2 or TRBV6-3 and TRBJ2-7; D is possibly TRBD1 or TRBD2 (6 bases each). V was cut by 2 bases and J by 4 bases, with 12 bases left in between. CDR3 length: 14 amino acids. Germline CDR1 MNHEY, CDR2 SVGEGT. The CDR3 sequence is CASSYEGGAYEQYF. The CDR3 nucleotides are TGTGCCAGCAGTTACGAGGGGGGCGCGTACGAGCAGTACTTC.

V gene TRBV6-2 or TRBV6-3 combines with J gene TRBJ1-2, with 10 nucleotides matching TRBD1. The J segment lost 6 bases and the V segment lost 5 bases, leaving 9 bases of the junction unmatched. The CDR3 extends over 15 amino acids. Germline-derived CDR1 and CDR2 are MNHEY and SVGEGT. The CDR3 spells CASSRPGTGVDGYTF. The CDR3 DNA reads TGTGCCAGCAGTCGTCCCGGGACAGGGGTAGATGGCTACACCTTC.

The table lists this clonotype with a few counts. The chain recombines TRBV7-9 with TRBJ2-1; the match to TRBD2 covers 7 bases. The CDR3 is 13 residues long. The germline CDR1 and CDR2 sequences are SEHNR and FQNEAQ (reference sequence). Germline trimming cut 5 bases from V and 12 bases from J; bases unmatched to any gene: 10. CDR3 in DNA: TGTGCCAGCAGCACCTCACGGGGGGACCGGCAGTTCTTC. As protein: CASSTSRGDRQFF.

This clonotype was found many times. The chain couples TRBV5-5 to TRBJ1-4; 9 bases agree with TRBD1. Germline V gene lookup returns CDR1 SGHKS and CDR2 YYEKEE (reference sequence). V gave up 5 bases and J gave up 8 bases; unmatched junction bases: 4. CDR3 size: 13 residues. In DNA, the CDR3 is TGTGCCAGCAGTTTGACAGGGGGAGAAAAACTGTTTTTT. Its protein product is CASSLTGGEKLFF.

About this clonotype itself: The junction departs from the called germline gene at one end, perhaps through a read error. The chain links TRBV4-2 to TRBJ2-5; D is undetermined. This CDR3 has 12 residues. Germline assignment: CDR1 LGHNA and CDR2 YNFKEQ. The CDR3 sequence is CASSQDRNEQYF. The CDR3 bases are TGCGCCAGCAGCCAAGATCGCAATGAGCAGTACTTC.

This clonotype was seen a handful of times. The gene calls are TRBV4-2 and TRBJ2-3, with D tentatively TRBD2 (6 bases). Germline CDR1 reads LGHNA; CDR2 reads YNFKEQ. This CDR3 region has 14 residues. Trimming took off 5 bases at V and 2 bases at J, with 11 bases between the two ends. CDR3 DNA sequence: TGTGCCAGCAGCGCCCCGGGAGCCACAGATACGCAGTATTTT. The encoded protein is CASSAPGATDTQYF.

This clonotype was seen only a few times. This chain connects TRBV6-1 to TRBJ1-2, with 7 bases aligning to TRBD1. The CDR3 sequence is 11 residues long. In germline, CDR1 is MNHNS, CDR2 SASEGT. The CDR3, as DNA: TGTGCGACGGGACAGCTGAGGAACTACACCTTC. The encoded protein is CATGQLRNYTF.

The chain uses TRBV4-1 and TRBJ1-5; D uncertain. CDR1 MGHRA and CDR2 YSYEKL come from the germline V gene. Trimming removed 0 bases at V and 2 bases at J, with 11 bases between. The CDR3 is 16 amino acids. Here the CDR3 DNA reads TGCGCCAGCAGCCAAGATTGGGGAAGGGGCAATCAGCCCCAGCATTTT. This translates into CASSQDWGRGNQPQHF.

The chain uses TRBV20-1 and TRBJ2-5; TRBD1 aligns across 8 bases. Gene TRBJ2-1 matches the end of the DNA better, so the J call may be wrong. Germline V lookup: CDR1 DFQATT, CDR2 SNEGSKA (reference sequence). The CDR3 is 13 residues long. CDR3 region: CSATGQAQETQFF. In DNA form, the CDR3 reads TGCAGTGCTACGGGACAGGCCCAAGAGACCCAGTTCTTC.

The chain carries TRBV6-2 or TRBV6-3 and TRBJ1-6; D is possibly TRBD1 (5 bases). The CDR3 has 15 amino acids. CDR1 is MNHEY, CDR2 SVGEGT, per germline. Trimming removed 5 bases from V and 10 bases from J, with 18 bases in between. CDR3 DNA sequence: TGTGCCAGCAGTATGGGGACTTTGTATGGCTCACCCCTCCACTTT. Translated: CASSMGTLYGSPLHF.

The gene calls are TRBV7-3 and TRBJ2-2, with 9 bases aligning to TRBD1. CDR1 is SGHTA, CDR2 FQGTGA, per germline. There are 15 residues in the CDR3. V shed 3 bases and J 7 bases; nucleotides not matched to a gene: 6. The CDR3 sequence: CASSFWTGEHGELFF. CDR3 bases: TGTGCCAGCAGCTTCTGGACAGGGGAGCACGGGGAGCTGTTTTTT.

V gene TRBV20-1 combines with J gene TRBJ2-7, with no clear D. V lost 6 bases, J lost 4 bases, and 13 bases lay in between. Germline V lookup: CDR1 DFQATT, CDR2 SNEGSKA (reference sequence). This CDR3 is 12 amino acids long. This CDR3 reads CSAHNLRYEQYF. CDR3 coding DNA: TGCAGTGCACATAACCTTCGATACGAGCAGTACTTC.

The genes are TRBV6-6 and TRBJ2-3; a possible D gene is TRBD2 (6 bases). V lost 7 bases and J 5 bases, leaving 13 bases between the germline ends. This CDR3 has 13 residues. Per germline, CDR1 MNHNY and CDR2 SVGAGI (reference sequence). The CDR3 sequence: CASTESGLDTQYF. The CDR3 bases are TGTGCCAGCACCGAAAGCGGGTTAGATACGCAGTATTTT.